One sample yielded the 26 T cell receptor beta chains listed below, sequenced in a study of regulatory T cells in long-lasting Graves disease. Regarding time point: newly diagnosed GD, antithyroid drugs for less than 3 months. RNA extracted from PBMCs served as the sequencing template. The TCR beta library used iRepertoire HTBI primers with Arm-PCR amplification of CDR3. MiXCR, run by TCRdb on the multiplex PCR reads, gives a single entry per CDR3 protein. Of approximately 400,000 distinct CDR3 sequences listed, under 15% are singletons. These same records also appear under a second study, on T cells in Graves' hyperthyroidism and ophthalmopathy.

The specimen was peripheral blood mononuclear cells (PBMCs), collected at new diagnosis, from a patient treated with antithyroid drugs. These receptors originate from a woman in her 30s with Graves disease.

In its sample, this clonotype was seen many times. The J gene is TRBJ2-2, the V gene TRBV5-4; possible D gene TRBD2, 5 bases. Germline assignment: CDR1 SGHNT and CDR2 YYREEE (reference sequence). The CDR3 extends over 14 amino acids. With 3 bases removed from V and 2 bases from J, the gap between germline ends came to 8 bases. The CDR3 DNA reads as TGTGCCAGCAGCTCCGGGATAAACACCGGGGAGCTGTTTTTT. Its translation: CASSSGINTGELFF.

This clonotype appeared many times. The gene calls are TRBV12-3 or TRBV12-4 and TRBJ1-1, with D unresolved. The V and J ends lost 0 bases and 6 bases respectively, with 8 bases between them. This CDR3 comprises 13 residues. CDR3 nucleotide sequence: TGTGCCAGCAGTTTAGCGAACCCCGCTGAAGCTTTCTTT. It encodes CASSLANPAEAFF.

This clonotype was observed a handful of times. The chain employs TRBV5-6 and TRBJ1-5; TRBD1 matches 9 bases. Germline V gene data show CDR1 as SGHDT and CDR2 as YYEEEE. This CDR3 contains 17 residues. J was trimmed by 1 base and V by 2 bases; bases with no gene match: 7. CDR3 residues: CASSFSGTGWSNQPQHF. The DNA of the CDR3 is TGTGCCAGCAGCTTCTCCGGGACAGGGTGGAGCAATCAGCCCCAGCATTTT.

This clonotype was seen ten or more times. J is TRBJ2-3 and V is TRBV11-2; D gene uncertain. The CDR3 extends over 11 amino acids. The germline V and J ends were trimmed by 7 bases and 6 bases, with 8 bases remaining between them. The germline gives CDR1 SGHAT, CDR2 FQNNGV. CDR3 amino acids: CASIITDTQYF. In DNA form, the CDR3 reads TGTGCCAGCATCATAACGGATACGCAGTATTTT.

The chain carries TRBV12-3 or TRBV12-4 and TRBJ2-2; a weak D match, TRBD2 (5 bases). This CDR3 contains 13 residues. V was clipped by 6 bases and J by 4 bases, with 9 bases between them. The CDR3 nucleotides are TGTGCCAGCAGGCCGGACTCCACCGGGGAGCTGTTTTTT. Protein: CASRPDSTGELFF.

Points on this clonotype: With a much larger clone just one base away, this may be a read error. The chain carries TRBV20-1 and TRBJ2-1, with 13 bases fitting TRBD2. In germline, CDR1 is DFQATT, CDR2 SNEGSKA (reference sequence). The CDR3 loop spans 14 amino acids. The J segment lost 4 bases and the V segment lost 5 bases, leaving 2 bases of the junction unmatched. CDR3 sequence (DNA): TGCAGTGCTTGGACTAGCGGGAGATACAATGAGCAGTTCTTC. Amino acid sequence: CSAWTSGRYNEQFF.

In its sample, this clonotype was seen a few times. The chain uses TRBV10-3 and TRBJ2-3, with D possibly being TRBD2 (6 bases). Germline CDR1 and CDR2: ENHRY and SYGVKD. V lost 2 bases and J 2 bases, leaving 17 bases between the germline ends. The CDR3 is 17 residues long. The CDR3 DNA is TGTGCCATCAGTGAGGTTTCTCATAGCGGTTACACAGATACGCAGTATTTT. It yields the protein CAISEVSHSGYTDTQYF.

This rearrangement joins TRBV29-1 to TRBJ2-7; no definite D call. The CDR3 is made up of 13 amino acids. The V gene lost 4 bases and the J gene lost 1 base, with 11 bases spanning the gap. Germline-derived CDR1 and CDR2 are SQVTM and ANQGSEA. The CDR3 sequence is CSVGWTHSYEQYF. The CDR3 DNA sequence: TGCAGCGTTGGATGGACCCATTCCTACGAGCAGTACTTC.

The rearrangement uses TRBV20-1 and TRBJ2-3; TRBD2 matches at 12 bases. The CDR3 is 15 amino acids. V gave up 4 bases and J gave up 5 bases; unmatched junction bases: 7. CDR1 is DFQATT and CDR2 is SNEGSKA in the germline V gene (reference sequence). The CDR3 DNA reads TGCAGTGCTACAAGACTAGCGGGAGAAGGAGATACGCAGTATTTT. It is translated as CSATRLAGEGDTQYF.

This clonotype was seen many times. The CDR3 DNA sequence: TGTGCCAGCAGGTTTAAGACAGTGAACACTGAAGCTTTCTTT. Translating it yields CASRFKTVNTEAFF. The chain is built from TRBV27 and TRBJ1-1, with D possibly being TRBD1 (5 bases). CDR3 size: 14 residues. Germline V gene data show CDR1 as MNHEY and CDR2 as SMNVEV (reference sequence). Trimming took off 6 bases at V and 0 bases at J, with 11 bases between the two ends.

Points on this clonotype: A far larger clone is a single base away, which makes a read error likely. The gene calls are TRBV11-2 and TRBJ1-1; D is ambiguous. The CDR3 has 12 amino acids. Germline CDR1 SGHAT, CDR2 FQNNGV. For the CDR3, the DNA is TGTGCCAGCAGTCAAGGCGGGCCCGGAGGTATCTTT. Protein sequence: CASSQGGPGGIF.

The rearrangement uses TRBV30 and TRBJ2-3; 7 positions match TRBD1. The V segment lost 5 bases and the J segment 2 bases; nucleotides outside the gene matches: 10. This CDR3 has 15 residues. Per germline, CDR1 GTSNPN and CDR2 SVGIG (reference sequence). This CDR3 reads CAWAATGDDTDTQYF. The DNA of the CDR3 is TGTGCCTGGGCTGCTACAGGGGATGACACAGATACGCAGTATTTT.

At least ten counts were recorded for this clonotype. The chain joins TRBV7-9 to TRBJ1-2; TRBD1 matches 8 bases. This CDR3 has 14 amino acids. Germline lookup yields CDR1 SEHNR and CDR2 FQNEAQ (reference sequence). V gave up 5 bases and J gave up 5 bases; unmatched junction bases: 7. In DNA, the CDR3 is TGTGCCAGCAGCATACAGGGGGGGCTATATGGCTACACCTTC. Translation: CASSIQGGLYGYTF.

This clonotype was counted a few times. V and J are TRBV28 and TRBJ1-5, with D uncertain. Germline V lookup: CDR1 MDHEN, CDR2 SYDVKM. The CDR3 extends over 13 amino acids. Trimming removed 5 bases at V and 4 bases at J, with 9 bases between. The CDR3 reads CASSPHGNQPQHF. DNA of the CDR3: TGTGCCAGCAGTCCACATGGTAATCAGCCCCAGCATTTT.

This clonotype was detected ten times or more. This rearrangement joins TRBV7-9 to TRBJ1-1; a weak D match, TRBD1 (6 bases). Trimming shortened V by 2 bases and J by 7 bases, and 14 bases separated the two germline ends. Germline lookup yields CDR1 SEHNR and CDR2 FQNEAQ (reference sequence). CDR3 length equals 14 residues. The CDR3 loop is CASSLYRPTGEAFF. Written as DNA, the CDR3 is TGTGCCAGCAGCTTATATCGGCCGACAGGTGAAGCTTTCTTT.

This clonotype was recorded a few times. J is TRBJ2-7 and V is TRBV20-1; 12 nucleotides match TRBD2. Trimming took 6 bases from V and 4 from J; bases not matched to a gene: 7. Germline-derived CDR1 and CDR2 are DFQATT and SNEGSKA (reference sequence). CDR3 length equals 14 residues. CDR3 DNA: TGCAGTGCGAGGACTAGCGGGATGAGGTACGAGCAGTACTTC. It yields the protein CSARTSGMRYEQYF.

This clonotype was seen repeatedly, ten times or more. CDR3 region: CAISGGQGSSYEQYF. The CDR3 DNA is TGTGCCATCAGTGGGGGACAGGGAAGCTCCTACGAGCAGTACTTC. The gene calls are TRBV10-3 and TRBJ2-7, with 9 positions matching TRBD1. J lost 0 bases, V lost 4 bases, and 4 bases had no gene match. Looked up from germline, CDR1 is ENHRY and CDR2 is SYGVKD. The CDR3 is 15 amino acids.

This clonotype occurred many times. The gene calls are TRBV7-2 and TRBJ1-1; D is unclear. The CDR3 runs to 15 residues. Germline V gene lookup returns CDR1 SGHTA and CDR2 FQGNSA. V lost 5 bases, J lost 3 bases, and 16 bases lay in between. The CDR3 nucleotides read TGTGCCAGCAGCCAATCCCGAAATAGGTACACTGAAGCTTTCTTT. It is translated as CASSQSRNRYTEAFF.

This clonotype was seen a handful of times. The chain recombines TRBV24-1 with TRBJ2-6; TRBD1 aligns across 12 bases. The V gene end was trimmed by 5 bases and the J gene end by 4 bases; junction bases not matched to a gene: 5. From germline, CDR1 is KGHDR and CDR2 SFDVKD. This CDR3 is built from 17 residues. CDR3 sequence: CATSGGTGGSGANVLTF. The CDR3 DNA follows: TGTGCCACCAGTGGCGGGACAGGGGGCTCCGGGGCCAACGTCCTGACTTTC.

Comments on this clonotype: This may be a read error: a much more frequent sequence differs by one nucleotide. The chain combines TRBV27 with TRBJ2-2, with TRBD2 identical over 7 bases. Germline CDR1 and CDR2: MNHEY and SMNVEV (reference sequence). This CDR3 spans 17 amino acids. Unmatched junction bases numbered 16, after V lost 5 bases and J lost 7 bases. The CDR3 loop is CASSPLGLAVGCGELFF. In nucleotides, the CDR3 is TGTGCCAGCAGTCCCCTGGGGCTAGCGGTTGGTTGCGGGGAGCTGTTTTTT.

A remark on this clonotype: A much larger clone differs by one base, so this may be a read error. This chain links TRBV2 with TRBJ2-5; D is unresolved. The V gene's germline CDR1 is SNHLY and CDR2 FYNNEI. The CDR3 length is 10 residues. CDR3 in DNA: TGTGCCAGCAGTAAAGAGACCCGGTACTTC. Translating gives CASSKETRYF.

This clonotype was counted between two and nine times. The V gene is TRBV15, the J gene TRBJ2-5; D may be TRBD1 (6 bases). This CDR3 contains 16 residues. V shed 0 bases and J shed 1 base, with 12 bases lying between them. Germline lookup yields CDR1 LNHNV and CDR2 YYDKDF (reference sequence). As DNA, the CDR3 is TGTGCCACCAGCAGAGACCCCGGGACACCCCAAGAGACCCAGTACTTC. It encodes CATSRDPGTPQETQYF.

This clonotype was counted ten times or more. The rearrangement joins TRBV11-2 to TRBJ2-5; TRBD1 matches at 9 bases. The CDR3 sequence is 17 residues long. Germline-derived CDR1 and CDR2 are SGHAT and FQNNGV. V shed 5 bases, J shed 6 bases, and the junction held 16 bases outside the gene matches. CDR3 region: CASSIRRQGGPHQTQYF. CDR3 nucleotides: TGTGCCAGCAGCATCAGACGACAGGGGGGACCTCACCAGACCCAGTACTTC. Looking up the rest from reference TRBV11-2 and TRBJ2-5 gives the full variable domain: EAGVAQSPRYKIIEKRQSVAFWCNPISGHATLYWYQQILGQGPKLLIQFQNNGVVDDSQLPKDRFSAERLKGVDSTLKIQPAKLEDSAVYLCASSIRRQGGPHQTQYFGPGTRLLVL.

There are a few counts of this clonotype. This chain links TRBV7-9 with TRBJ1-1; D call uncertain. The length of the CDR3 is 12 residues. The V end lost 4 bases, the J end lost 6 bases, and 9 bases lay between the germline ends. Germline CDR1 reads SEHNR; CDR2 reads FQNEAQ (reference sequence). CDR3 coding DNA: TGTGCCAGCAGCTCGGTTAACGCTGAAGCTTTCTTT. Translation: CASSSVNAEAFF. Together with reference TRBV7-9 and TRBJ1-1, the CDR3 gives the full variable domain: DTGVSQNPRHKITKRGQNVTFRCDPISEHNRLYWYRQTLGQGPEFLTYFQNEAQLEKSRLLSDRFSAERPKGSFSTLEIQRTEQGDSAMYLCASSSVNAEAFFGQGTRLTVV.

This clonotype was detected many times. This chain uses TRBV9 with TRBJ2-1; the match to TRBD2 covers 10 bases. The germline gives CDR1 SGDLS, CDR2 YYNGEE. This CDR3 region has 15 residues. The V gene end was trimmed by 0 bases and the J gene end by 5 bases; junction bases not matched to a gene: 2. The CDR3 reads CASSVGTSGHNEQFF. In nucleotides, the CDR3 is TGTGCCAGCAGCGTAGGGACTAGCGGTCACAATGAGCAGTTCTTC.

This clonotype appeared a few times. A read error may explain this, as a much larger clone is one base away. For the CDR3, the DNA is TGTGCCAGCAGCAGCGGGGGGGAATACAATGAGCAGTTCTTC. Translating it yields CASSSGGEYNEQFF. The chain has TRBV2 and TRBJ2-1, with 10 bases lining up with TRBD2. Germline V CDR1 and CDR2: SNHLY, FYNNEI. The CDR3 covers 14 residues. V was pared by 6 bases and J by 4 bases, with 3 bases of the junction left unmatched. The complete variable domain, with remaining parts taken from reference TRBV2 and TRBJ2-1, reads EPEVTQTPSHQVTQMGQEVILRCVPISNHLYFYWYRQILGQKVEFLVSFYNNEISEKSEIFDDQFSVERPDGSNFTLKIRSTKLEDSAMYFCASSSGGEYNEQFFGPGTRLTVL.